The 11 T cell receptor beta chains reported below all come from one sample, sequenced in a study of cytotoxic CD8 clonotypes in ibrutinib-treated CLL. The repertoire was sequenced with immunoSEQ multiplex PCR; TCRdb's copy has only in-frame clones and lacks some. This table has 150,000 to 200,000 clones, around nine tenths appearing once. The specimen comprised PBMCs, sampled at disease progression, from a patient treated with ibrutinib. Receptors originate from a human donor with chronic lymphocytic leukemia.

The V and J genes are TRBV11-1 and TRBJ1-1; possible D gene TRBD1, 5 bases. The CDR3 length is 15 residues. Trimming pared 2 bases from V and 3 bases from J, leaving 13 bases between. The germline V gene encodes CDR1 SGHAT and CDR2 FQDESV (reference sequence). The CDR3 is CASSLTGKGYTEAFF. CDR3 nucleotide sequence: TGTGCCAGCAGCTTAACCGGGAAGGGGTACACTGAAGCTTTCTTT.

This clone was detected once. The chain links TRBV10-1 to TRBJ2-4; tentative D call: TRBD2 (6 bases). V was clipped by 0 bases and J by 3 bases, with 9 bases between them. The CDR3 loop spans 15 amino acids. The germline CDR1 and CDR2 sequences are WNHNN and SYGVQD (reference sequence). The CDR3 loop reads CASSESVGGKNIQYF. In nucleotides, the CDR3 is TGCGCCAGCAGTGAGTCGGTGGGGGGCAAAAACATTCAGTACTTC.

The chain employs TRBV18 and TRBJ1-2, with a possible D match to TRBD1 (6 bases). CDR3 length: 16 amino acids. Trimming removed 1 base from V and 4 bases from J, with 16 bases in between. Germline CDR1 and CDR2: KGHSH and LQKENI. The CDR3 here is CASSPRRQGQIYGYTF. Written as DNA, the CDR3 is TGTGCCAGCTCACCACGGCGTCAGGGGCAGATCTATGGCTACACCTTC.

This clone turned up a few times. CDR3 protein: CASSIDRVGTDNNEKLFF. Written as DNA, the CDR3 is TGTGCCAGTAGTATAGATCGGGTCGGGACAGATAATAATGAAAAACTGTTTTTT. The chain couples TRBV19 to TRBJ1-4; 7 bases fit TRBD1. This CDR3 spans 18 amino acids. V shed 0 bases, J shed 4 bases, and the junction held 11 bases outside the gene matches. The germline CDR1 and CDR2 sequences are LNHDA and SQIVND (reference sequence).

The chain has TRBV5-1 and TRBJ1-2; D gene ambiguous. There are 15 residues in the CDR3. Trimming pared 1 base from V and 5 bases from J, leaving 15 bases between. Germline-derived CDR1 and CDR2 are SGHRS and YFSETQ. CDR3 loop: CASSLTGGNRYGYTF. The CDR3 nucleotides read TGCGCCAGCAGCTTGACGGGAGGGAACCGTTATGGCTACACCTTC.

The rearrangement uses TRBV29-1 and TRBJ2-7; TRBD1 is a possible D gene (5 bases). CDR1 is SQVTM and CDR2 is ANQGSEA in the germline V gene. This CDR3 is built from 14 residues. With 4 bases removed from V and 0 bases from J, the gap between germline ends came to 13 bases. The CDR3 sequence: CSVGSRQGSYEQYF. As DNA, the CDR3 is TGCAGCGTTGGTTCTCGGCAGGGCTCCTACGAGCAGTACTTC.

The table lists this clone with a few counts. V is TRBV9 and J is TRBJ2-7; TRBD2 aligns across 7 bases. The germline CDR1 and CDR2 sequences are SGDLS and YYNGEE. The length of the CDR3 is 16 residues. The V and J ends lost 0 bases and 7 bases, in that order; junction bases with no gene match: 13. CDR3 sequence reads: CASSVATGLNFEEQYF. The CDR3 DNA is TGTGCCAGCAGCGTAGCTACGGGACTAAATTTTGAGGAGCAGTACTTC.

This clone was seen a few times. The rearrangement joins TRBV6-6 to TRBJ2-2, with TRBD1 matching over 11 bases. J lost 2 bases, V lost 7 bases, and 6 bases had no gene match. Germline loops: CDR1 MNHNY, CDR2 SVGAGI (reference sequence). This CDR3 contains 16 residues. DNA of the CDR3: TGTGCCAGCACCTCTGGACAGGGGGCTAACACCGGGGAGCTGTTTTTT. Residues: CASTSGQGANTGELFF.

The gene calls are TRBV30 and TRBJ2-5; no clear D gene. Germline V gene sequence: CDR1 GTSNPN, CDR2 SVGIG (reference sequence). Trimming took off 3 bases at V and 5 bases at J, with 16 bases between the two ends. The CDR3 consists of 14 residues. CDR3 in amino acids: CAWSPLGIEETQYF. In DNA form, the CDR3 reads TGTGCCTGGAGCCCTTTGGGGATAGAGGAGACCCAGTACTTC.

The gene calls are TRBV19 and TRBJ2-3; D not certain. V was clipped by 2 bases and J by 4 bases, with 10 bases between them. The CDR3 contains 14 residues. The germline V gene has CDR1 LNHDA and CDR2 SQIVND (reference sequence). CDR3 loop: CASSILTVADTQYF. CDR3 nucleotide sequence: TGTGCCAGTAGTATACTAACGGTCGCAGATACGCAGTATTTT.

The rearrangement uses TRBV9 and TRBJ2-1; D gene unclear. The CDR3 sequence is 15 residues long. Trimming pared 0 bases from V and 6 bases from J, leaving 13 bases between. Germline V CDR1 and CDR2: SGDLS, YYNGEE. The CDR3 DNA reads TGTGCCAGCAGCGTAGTAAGTAGGAATGCCAATGAGCAGTTCTTC. It codes for CASSVVSRNANEQFF.